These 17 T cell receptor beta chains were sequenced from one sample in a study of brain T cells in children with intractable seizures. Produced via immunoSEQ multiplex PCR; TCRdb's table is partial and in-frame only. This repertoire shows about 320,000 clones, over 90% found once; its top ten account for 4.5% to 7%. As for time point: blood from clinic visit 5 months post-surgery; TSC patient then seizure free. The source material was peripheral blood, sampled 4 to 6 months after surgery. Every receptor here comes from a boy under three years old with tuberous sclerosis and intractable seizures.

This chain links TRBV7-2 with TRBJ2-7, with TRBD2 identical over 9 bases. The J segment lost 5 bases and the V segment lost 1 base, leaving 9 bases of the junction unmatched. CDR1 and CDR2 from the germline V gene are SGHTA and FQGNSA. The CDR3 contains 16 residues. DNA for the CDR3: TGTGCCAGCAGCTTAGTTCCTGCGGGGGGGCGAAACGAGCAGTACTTC. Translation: CASSLVPAGGRNEQYF.

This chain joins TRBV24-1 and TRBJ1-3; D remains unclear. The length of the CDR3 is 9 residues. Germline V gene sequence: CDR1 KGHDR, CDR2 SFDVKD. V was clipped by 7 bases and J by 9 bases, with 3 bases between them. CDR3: CATRVTIYF. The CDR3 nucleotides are TGTGCCACCAGAGTCACCATATATTTT.

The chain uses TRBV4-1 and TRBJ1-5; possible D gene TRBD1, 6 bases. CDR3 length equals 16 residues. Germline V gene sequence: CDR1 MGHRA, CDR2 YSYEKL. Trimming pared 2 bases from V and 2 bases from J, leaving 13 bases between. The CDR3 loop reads CASSQNTGSGNQPQHF. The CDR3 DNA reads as TGCGCCAGCAGCCAAAATACAGGGTCGGGCAATCAGCCCCAGCATTTT.

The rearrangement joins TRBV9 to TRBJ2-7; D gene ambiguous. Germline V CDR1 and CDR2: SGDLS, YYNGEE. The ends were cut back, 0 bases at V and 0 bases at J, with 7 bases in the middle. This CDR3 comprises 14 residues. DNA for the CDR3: TGTGCCAGCAGCGTAGGCCCCAACTCCTACGAGCAGTACTTC. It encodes CASSVGPNSYEQYF.

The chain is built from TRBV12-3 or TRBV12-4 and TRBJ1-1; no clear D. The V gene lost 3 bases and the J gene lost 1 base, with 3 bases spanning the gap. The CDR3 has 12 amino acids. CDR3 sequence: CASSFKNTEAFF. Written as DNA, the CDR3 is TGTGCCAGCAGTTTTAAGAACACTGAAGCTTTCTTT.

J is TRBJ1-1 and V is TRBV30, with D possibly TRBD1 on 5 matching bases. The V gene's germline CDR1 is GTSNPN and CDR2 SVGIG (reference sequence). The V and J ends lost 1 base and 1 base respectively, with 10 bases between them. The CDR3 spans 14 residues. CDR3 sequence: CAWSAGPWNTEAFF. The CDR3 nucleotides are TGTGCCTGGAGTGCGGGACCCTGGAACACTGAAGCTTTCTTT. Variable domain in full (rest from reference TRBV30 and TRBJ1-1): SQTIHQWPATLVQPVGSPLSLECTVEGTSNPNLYWYRQAAGRGLQLLFYSVGIGQISSEVPQNLSASRPQDRQFILSSKKLLLSDSGFYLCAWSAGPWNTEAFFGQGTRLTVV.

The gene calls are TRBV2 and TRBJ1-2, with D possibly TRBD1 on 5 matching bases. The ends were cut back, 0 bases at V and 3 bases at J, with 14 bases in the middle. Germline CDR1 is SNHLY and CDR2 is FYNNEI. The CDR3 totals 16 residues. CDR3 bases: TGTGCCAGCAGTGAAGCAACGCTGCGGGGGTACTATGGCTACACCTTC. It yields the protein CASSEATLRGYYGYTF.

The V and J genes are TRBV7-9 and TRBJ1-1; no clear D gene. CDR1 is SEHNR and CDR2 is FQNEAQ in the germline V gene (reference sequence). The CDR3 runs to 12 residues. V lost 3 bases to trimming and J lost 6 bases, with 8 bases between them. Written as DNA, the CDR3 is TGTGCCAGCAGCTTTCAGAGCTCTGAAGCTTTCTTT. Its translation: CASSFQSSEAFF.

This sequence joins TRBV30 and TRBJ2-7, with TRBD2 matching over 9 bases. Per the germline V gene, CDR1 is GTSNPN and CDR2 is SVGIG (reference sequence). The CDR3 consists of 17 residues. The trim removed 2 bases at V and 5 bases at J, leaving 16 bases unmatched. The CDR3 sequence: CAWSLPSLRGGAHEQYF. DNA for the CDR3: TGTGCCTGGAGTCTCCCCTCGCTTCGCGGGGGGGCCCACGAGCAGTACTTC. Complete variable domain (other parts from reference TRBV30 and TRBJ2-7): SQTIHQWPATLVQPVGSPLSLECTVEGTSNPNLYWYRQAAGRGLQLLFYSVGIGQISSEVPQNLSASRPQDRQFILSSKKLLLSDSGFYLCAWSLPSLRGGAHEQYFGPGTRLTVT.

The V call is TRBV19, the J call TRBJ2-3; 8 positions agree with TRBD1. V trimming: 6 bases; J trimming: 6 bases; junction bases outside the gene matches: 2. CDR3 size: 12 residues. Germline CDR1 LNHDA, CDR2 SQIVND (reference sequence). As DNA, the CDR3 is TGTGCCAGTAGACAGGGGGTGGATACGCAGTATTTT. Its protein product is CASRQGVDTQYF. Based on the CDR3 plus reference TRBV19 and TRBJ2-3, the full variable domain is DGGITQSPKYLFRKEGQNVTLSCEQNLNHDAMYWYRQDPGQGLRLIYYSQIVNDFQKGDIAEGYSVSREKKESFPLTVTSAQKNPTAFYLCASRQGVDTQYFGPGTRLTVL.

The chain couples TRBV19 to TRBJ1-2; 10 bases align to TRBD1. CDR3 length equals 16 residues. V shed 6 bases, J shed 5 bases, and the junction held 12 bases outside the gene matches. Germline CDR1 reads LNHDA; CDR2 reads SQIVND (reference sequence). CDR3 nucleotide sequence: TGTGCCAGTAGCTCACTGCCGGGACAGGGGATGTATGGCTACACCTTC. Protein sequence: CASSSLPGQGMYGYTF.

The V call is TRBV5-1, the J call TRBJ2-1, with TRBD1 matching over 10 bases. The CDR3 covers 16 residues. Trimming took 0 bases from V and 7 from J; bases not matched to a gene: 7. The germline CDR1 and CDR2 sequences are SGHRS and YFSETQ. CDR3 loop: CASSLDPGQGRNEQFF. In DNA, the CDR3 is TGCGCCAGCAGCTTGGATCCGGGACAGGGGCGTAATGAGCAGTTCTTC.

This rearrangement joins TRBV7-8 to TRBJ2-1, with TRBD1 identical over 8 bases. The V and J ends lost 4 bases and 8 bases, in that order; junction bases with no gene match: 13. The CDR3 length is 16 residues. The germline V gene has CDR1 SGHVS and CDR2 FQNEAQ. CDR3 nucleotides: TGTGCCAGCAGCTCGCCCTCAGGGGGCCCGAGGGATGAGCAGTTCTTC. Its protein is CASSSPSGGPRDEQFF.

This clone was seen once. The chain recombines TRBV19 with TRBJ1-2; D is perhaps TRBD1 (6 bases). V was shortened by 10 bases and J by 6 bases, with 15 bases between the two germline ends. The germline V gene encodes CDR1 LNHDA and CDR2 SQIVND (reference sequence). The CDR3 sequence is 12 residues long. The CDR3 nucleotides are TGTGCCACTACCTCGCGGGGGCATGGCTACACCTTC. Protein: CATTSRGHGYTF. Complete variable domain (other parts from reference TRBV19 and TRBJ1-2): DGGITQSPKYLFRKEGQNVTLSCEQNLNHDAMYWYRQDPGQGLRLIYYSQIVNDFQKGDIAEGYSVSREKKESFPLTVTSAQKNPTAFYLCATTSRGHGYTFGSGTRLTVV.

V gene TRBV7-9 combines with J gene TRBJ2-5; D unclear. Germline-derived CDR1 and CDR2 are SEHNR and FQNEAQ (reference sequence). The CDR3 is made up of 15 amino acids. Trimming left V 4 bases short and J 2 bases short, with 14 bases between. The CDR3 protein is CASSYPGLWQETQYF. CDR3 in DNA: TGTGCCAGCAGCTACCCGGGTCTTTGGCAAGAGACCCAGTACTTC.

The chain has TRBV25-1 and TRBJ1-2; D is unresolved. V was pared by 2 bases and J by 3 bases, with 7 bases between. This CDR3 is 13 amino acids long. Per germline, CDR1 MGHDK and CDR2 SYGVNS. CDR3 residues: CASSETGYYGYTF. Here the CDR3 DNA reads TGTGCCAGCAGTGAAACGGGATACTATGGCTACACCTTC.

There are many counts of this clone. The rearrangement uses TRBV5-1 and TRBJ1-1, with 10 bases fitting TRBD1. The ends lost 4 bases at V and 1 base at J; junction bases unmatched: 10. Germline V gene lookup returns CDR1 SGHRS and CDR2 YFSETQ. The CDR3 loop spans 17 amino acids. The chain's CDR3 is CASSGGTGEIQNTEAFF. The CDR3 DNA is TGCGCCAGCAGCGGGGGGACAGGGGAGATTCAGAACACTGAAGCTTTCTTT.